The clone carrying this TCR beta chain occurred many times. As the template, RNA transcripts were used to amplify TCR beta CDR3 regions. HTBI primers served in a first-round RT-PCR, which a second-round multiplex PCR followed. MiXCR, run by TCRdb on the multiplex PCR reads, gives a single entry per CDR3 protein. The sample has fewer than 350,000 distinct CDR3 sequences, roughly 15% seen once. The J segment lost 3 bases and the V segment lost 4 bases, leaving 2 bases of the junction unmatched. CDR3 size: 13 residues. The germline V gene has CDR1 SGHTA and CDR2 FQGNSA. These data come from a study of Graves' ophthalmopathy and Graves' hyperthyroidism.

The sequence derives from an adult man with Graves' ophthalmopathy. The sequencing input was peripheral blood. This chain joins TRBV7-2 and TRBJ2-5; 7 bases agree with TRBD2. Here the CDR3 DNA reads TGTGCCAGCAGCTGGGGGGGTAAAGAGACCCAGTACTTC. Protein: CASSWGGKETQYF.